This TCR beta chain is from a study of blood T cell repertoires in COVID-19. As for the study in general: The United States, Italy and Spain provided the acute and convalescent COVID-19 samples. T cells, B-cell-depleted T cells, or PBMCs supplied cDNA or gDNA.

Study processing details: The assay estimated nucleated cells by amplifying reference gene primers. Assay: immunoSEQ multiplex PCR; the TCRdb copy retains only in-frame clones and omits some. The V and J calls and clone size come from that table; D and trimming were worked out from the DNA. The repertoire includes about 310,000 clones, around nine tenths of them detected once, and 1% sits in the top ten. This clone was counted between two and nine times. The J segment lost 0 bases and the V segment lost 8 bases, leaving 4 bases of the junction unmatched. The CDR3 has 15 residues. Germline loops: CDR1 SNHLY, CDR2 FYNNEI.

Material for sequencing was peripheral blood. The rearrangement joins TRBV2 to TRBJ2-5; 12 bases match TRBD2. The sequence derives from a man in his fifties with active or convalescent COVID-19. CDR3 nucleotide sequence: TGTGCCAGCGGCGGGACTAGCGGGCACCAAGAGACCCAGTACTTC. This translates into CASGGTSGHQETQYF.